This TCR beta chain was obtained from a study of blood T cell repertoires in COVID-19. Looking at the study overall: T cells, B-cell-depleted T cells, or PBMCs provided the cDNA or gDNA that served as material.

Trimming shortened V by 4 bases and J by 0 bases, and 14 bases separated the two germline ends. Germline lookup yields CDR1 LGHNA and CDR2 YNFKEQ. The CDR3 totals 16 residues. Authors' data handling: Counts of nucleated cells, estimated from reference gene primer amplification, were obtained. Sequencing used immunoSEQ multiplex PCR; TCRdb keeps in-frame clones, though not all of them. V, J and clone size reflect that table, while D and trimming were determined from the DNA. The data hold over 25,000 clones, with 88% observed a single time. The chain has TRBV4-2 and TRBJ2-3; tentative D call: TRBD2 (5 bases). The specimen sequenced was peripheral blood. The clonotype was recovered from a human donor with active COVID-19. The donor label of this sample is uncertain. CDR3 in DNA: TGTGCCAGCAGCCTAGGGTTGCGGACTAGCACAGATACGCAGTATTTT. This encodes CASSLGLRTSTDTQYF.